Given below is one T cell receptor (beta chain) in context. Here immunoSEQ multiplex PCR was the method, and the copy in TCRdb shows in-frame clones only, minus some. The sample lists 300,000 to 400,000 clones, approximately 88% occurring once. V lost 0 bases, J lost 6 bases, and 11 bases lay in between. The CDR3 loop spans 14 amino acids. Germline V gives CDR1 LNHDA, CDR2 SQIVND (reference sequence). This sample is drawn from a study of blood T cell repertoires in COVID-19. The sequenced material came from peripheral blood. This TCR came from a woman younger than 45 with COVID-19, enrolled during active disease. The rearrangement uses TRBV19 and TRBJ1-2; D not certain. This CDR3 is CASSIDGGLDGYTF. CDR3 DNA sequence: TGTGCCAGTAGTATAGACGGAGGGCTCGATGGCTACACCTTC.